This passage covers 18 T cell receptor beta chains from one sample sequenced in a study of T cells expressing NK-cell markers. TCRdb reanalyzed the 5' RACE reads and collapses them to one entry per CDR3 protein, without DNA. Its table records about 110,000 distinct CDR3 sequences. The sequencing input was blood T cells: a sorted CD56 or NKG2C T cell subset, CD4+ or CD8+ T cells, or bulk PBMC T cells (not recorded which). These receptors came from a woman between 18 and 69 years old in good health.

The chain links TRBV5-1 to TRBJ2-5; the TRBD2 assignment by TCRdb is unverifiable without DNA. The CDR3 totals 14 residues. Looked up from germline, CDR1 is SGHRS and CDR2 is YFSETQ. The CDR3 spells CASSPLQVGETQYF.

The chain couples TRBV29-1 to TRBJ2-7; TCRdb's D gene call, TRBD2, goes unchecked for lack of DNA. Per the germline V gene, CDR1 is SQVTM and CDR2 is ANQGSEA. This CDR3 has 13 amino acids. CDR3: CSVQGTSSYEQYF.

This chain uses TRBV15 with TRBJ2-5. The CDR3 totals 15 residues. Germline V CDR1 and CDR2: LNHNV, YYDKDF (reference sequence). CDR3 sequence reads: CATSSSNRLTETQYF.

CDR3 sequence: CASSFPGESNQPQHF. The chain joins TRBV27 to TRBJ1-5; TCRdb lists TRBD1, though no DNA is available to test this call. The CDR3 consists of 15 residues. Germline CDR1 reads MNHEY; CDR2 reads SMNVEV (reference sequence).

The chain combines TRBV29-1 with TRBJ2-3; the D call of TRBD1 rests on TCRdb alone, since no DNA is present to check it. Germline V CDR1 and CDR2: SQVTM, ANQGSEA. CDR3 length: 12 amino acids. CDR3 amino acids: CSVGDRADTQYF.

The chain carries TRBV7-2 and TRBJ2-5; TCRdb's D gene call, TRBD2, goes unchecked for lack of DNA. CDR1 SGHTA and CDR2 FQGNSA come from the germline V gene. The CDR3 spans 17 residues. CDR3: CASTHGLAGGRQETQYF.

This chain links TRBV6-1 with TRBJ2-7; as DNA is missing, the TRBD1 call by TCRdb cannot be tested. The CDR3 consists of 13 residues. CDR1 is MNHNS and CDR2 is SASEGT in the germline V gene. The CDR3 sequence: CASSLDWAGEQYF.

The rearrangement joins TRBV7-9 to TRBJ2-1. This CDR3 region has 15 residues. Germline-derived CDR1 and CDR2 are SEHNR and FQNEAQ (reference sequence). CDR3: CASSSSRGSYNEQFF.

V usage is TRBV4-3 and J usage is TRBJ1-2. In germline, CDR1 is LGHNA, CDR2 YSLEER. This CDR3 has 13 amino acids. CDR3 sequence: CASSQGYGSGYTF.

The gene calls are TRBV5-8 and TRBJ2-5; TCRdb outputs TRBD1, but without DNA this stays unchecked. The CDR3 loop spans 14 amino acids. Germline CDR1 SGHTS, CDR2 YDEGEE. The CDR3 sequence: CASSLQGGQETQYF.

The V and J genes are TRBV14 and TRBJ1-1. The CDR3 runs to 13 residues. Germline V gene data show CDR1 as SGHDN and CDR2 as FVKESK. This CDR3 reads CASSHMANTEAFF.

The chain has TRBV20-1 and TRBJ2-5; TCRdb selects TRBD1, and the lack of DNA leaves this call unchecked. The CDR3 has 16 residues. The germline gives CDR1 DFQATT, CDR2 SNEGSKA (reference sequence). This chain's CDR3 is CSASVRGPHFPETQYF.

This chain uses TRBV9 with TRBJ2-1; the TCRdb call, TRBD1, lacks DNA for checking. The CDR3 is 12 residues long. Per the germline V gene, CDR1 is SGDLS and CDR2 is YYNGEE. Here the CDR3 reads CASSGQVNEQFF.

CDR3 region: CASSPGQGGGNTIYF. The chain links TRBV4-3 to TRBJ1-3; TCRdb's assignment of TRBD1 cannot be checked, as there is no DNA. The length of the CDR3 is 15 residues. The germline V gene has CDR1 LGHNA and CDR2 YSLEER.

The rearrangement uses TRBV6-1 and TRBJ2-3; TCRdb picks TRBD1, but there is no DNA to check that call. This CDR3 is 15 amino acids long. Germline loops: CDR1 MNHNS, CDR2 SASEGT. The CDR3 sequence is CASTLMGGSTDTQYF.

CDR3: CAISAGTSGNNEQFF. The genes are TRBV10-3 and TRBJ2-1; the D gene TCRdb calls, TRBD2, cannot be checked with no DNA. The CDR3 is 15 residues long. Germline loops: CDR1 ENHRY, CDR2 SYGVKD.

This sequence joins TRBV6-2 or TRBV6-3 and TRBJ2-3; the D call of TRBD2 rests on TCRdb alone, since no DNA is present to check it. From germline, CDR1 is MNHEY and CDR2 SVGEGT. CDR3 size: 17 residues. The CDR3 reads CASSPPLAATDTDTQYF.

This chain connects TRBV6-1 to TRBJ1-4. The CDR3 is made up of 13 amino acids. Germline values: CDR1 MNHNS, CDR2 SASEGT. CDR3 residues: CASTDPTNEKLFF.